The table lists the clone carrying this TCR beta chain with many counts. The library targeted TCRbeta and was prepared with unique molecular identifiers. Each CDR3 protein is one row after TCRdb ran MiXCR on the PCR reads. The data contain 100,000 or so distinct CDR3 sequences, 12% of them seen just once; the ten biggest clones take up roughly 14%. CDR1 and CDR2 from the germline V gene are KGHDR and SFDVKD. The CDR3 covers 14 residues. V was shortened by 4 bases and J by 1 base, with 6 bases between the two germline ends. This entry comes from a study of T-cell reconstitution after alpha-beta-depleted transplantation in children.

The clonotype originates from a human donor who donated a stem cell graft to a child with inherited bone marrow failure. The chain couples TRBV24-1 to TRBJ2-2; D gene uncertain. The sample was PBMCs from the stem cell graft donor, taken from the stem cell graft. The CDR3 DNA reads TGTGCCACCAGTGAAGCAGGGAACACCGGGGAGCTGTTTTTT. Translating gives CATSEAGNTGELFF.